The 14 T cell receptor beta chains below all came from one sample that was sequenced in a study of control samples from healthy donors and cancer patients (dated by TCRdb to 2020 to 2021). Library prep was done by the immunoSEQ multiplex PCR assay. In TCRdb, the immuneACCESS table is reduced to in-frame sequences with V and J assigned. These tables do not hold every clone; where another copy was compared, an unresolved V gene accounts for under half, and the others remain unexplained. In all, the sample holds about 98,000 clones, and roughly four fifths of those were seen once. The ten top clones hold 1.5% to 2% of the sample. Sequencing input: blood. These receptors were collected from a man in his 60s in good health.

This chain uses TRBV19 with TRBJ2-7; 10 bases agree with TRBD1. The CDR3 contains 14 residues. After removal of 1 base from V and 3 bases from J, the junction contained 0 bases not matched to a gene. CDR1 is LNHDA and CDR2 is SQIVND in the germline V gene (reference sequence). CDR3 protein: CASSIGDRGYEQYF. CDR3 nucleotides: TGTGCCAGTAGTATAGGGGACAGGGGCTACGAGCAGTACTTC. Looking up the rest from reference TRBV19 and TRBJ2-7 gives the full variable domain: DGGITQSPKYLFRKEGQNVTLSCEQNLNHDAMYWYRQDPGQGLRLIYYSQIVNDFQKGDIAEGYSVSREKKESFPLTVTSAQKNPTAFYLCASSIGDRGYEQYFGPGTRLTVT.

V is TRBV20-1 and J is TRBJ2-1; 13 bases map to TRBD2. The CDR3 sequence is 17 residues long. J lost 2 bases, V lost 3 bases, and 7 bases had no gene match. Germline V gene sequence: CDR1 DFQATT, CDR2 SNEGSKA (reference sequence). The CDR3 region is CSASGLAGEETYNEQFF. The CDR3 DNA follows: TGCAGTGCTAGTGGACTAGCGGGAGAAGAAACCTACAATGAGCAGTTCTTC.

The J gene is TRBJ1-5, the V gene TRBV2; 7 bases are shared with TRBD1. Trimming removed 7 bases from V and 1 base from J; junction bases left unmatched: 10. The germline V gene encodes CDR1 SNHLY and CDR2 FYNNEI. The CDR3 loop spans 16 amino acids. CDR3 bases: TGTGCCAGCAACCGACAGGGTTCGTCAAGCAATCAGCCCCAGCATTTT. It yields the protein CASNRQGSSSNQPQHF.

This clone was found a few times. This chain connects TRBV5-6 to TRBJ2-7; 8 positions match TRBD1. This CDR3 is built from 15 residues. Looked up from germline, CDR1 is SGHDT and CDR2 is YYEEEE. V dropped 4 bases and J dropped 3; count of bases not matched to a gene: 9. CDR3 in DNA: TGTGCCAGCAGCCCAGGGACAGGAGGAGGCTACGAGCAGTACTTC. Translated, it gives CASSPGTGGGYEQYF.

This clone showed up just a few times. The chain uses TRBV5-1 and TRBJ2-2; weak D call: TRBD2 (5 bases). CDR3 length: 15 residues. Deletions cut 2 bases from V and 4 bases from J, with 12 bases between. Germline V lookup: CDR1 SGHRS, CDR2 YFSETQ. The CDR3 reads CASSLGTRGTGELFF. The CDR3 region has the DNA TGCGCCAGCAGCTTAGGCACACGGGGCACCGGGGAGCTGTTTTTT.

The chain recombines TRBV5-6 with TRBJ2-7, with TRBD1 matching over 7 bases. V lost 3 bases to trimming and J lost 0 bases; unmatched junction nucleotides: 9. The germline V gene encodes CDR1 SGHDT and CDR2 YYEEEE. The CDR3 totals 16 residues. CDR3 DNA sequence: TGTGCCAGCAGCTCTCTCCGGACAGGATTCTCCTACGAGCAGTACTTC. As protein: CASSSLRTGFSYEQYF. Full variable domain (remainder filled in from reference TRBV5-6 and TRBJ2-7): DAGVTQSPTHLIKTRGQQVTLRCSPKSGHDTVSWYQQALGQGPQFIFQYYEEEERQRGNFPDRFSGHQFPNYSSELNVNALLLGDSALYLCASSSLRTGFSYEQYFGPGTRLTVT.

The chain combines TRBV15 with TRBJ2-7; D might be TRBD1 or TRBD2, each matching 5 bases. Trimming removed 1 base at V and 6 bases at J, with 13 bases between. Germline V CDR1 and CDR2: LNHNV, YYDKDF (reference sequence). This CDR3 has 14 residues. This CDR3 reads CATSRGGDEVEQYF. The CDR3 region has the DNA TGTGCCACCAGCAGAGGTGGGGACGAGGTCGAGCAGTACTTC.

This clone was counted a single time. The chain's CDR3 is CASSLVRTEPNQPQHF. In nucleotides, the CDR3 is TGTGCCAGCAGCTTGGTCAGGACGGAACCTAATCAGCCCCAGCATTTT. The rearrangement uses TRBV5-5 and TRBJ1-5, with D unresolved. CDR1 and CDR2 from the germline V gene are SGHKS and YYEKEE (reference sequence). Trimming cost V 0 bases and J 4 bases, with 14 bases left between them. This CDR3 comprises 16 residues.

The CDR3 sequence: CASSPDNNLNYGYTF. Here the CDR3 DNA reads TGCGCCAGCAGCCCAGACAACAACCTAAACTATGGCTACACCTTC. V and J are TRBV5-1 and TRBJ1-2; D remains unclear. This CDR3 comprises 15 residues. Between the trimmed V and J ends, which lost 4 bases and 2 bases, there was a span of 15 bases. Germline V gives CDR1 SGHRS, CDR2 YFSETQ.

The J gene is TRBJ1-6, the V gene TRBV14; D is unclear. The V gene's germline CDR1 is SGHDN and CDR2 FVKESK. The V end was cut by 0 bases, the J end by 9 bases, with 9 bases between. The CDR3 is 14 residues long. CDR3: CASSQDTRSSPLHF. CDR3 coding DNA: TGTGCCAGCAGCCAAGATACGCGGAGTTCACCCCTCCACTTT.

This chain links TRBV11-2 with TRBJ1-1, with D tentatively TRBD1 (5 bases). The germline V gene encodes CDR1 SGHAT and CDR2 FQNNGV. The CDR3 is 13 residues long. Trimming took 3 bases from V and 5 from J, leaving 10 bases between them. The DNA for the CDR3 is TGTGCCAGCAGCTTTGGGGGGAGAACTGAAGCTTTCTTT. Encoded protein: CASSFGGRTEAFF.

This clone was detected once. CDR3 residues: CASSLAGTALGQKGDTQYF. CDR3 nucleotides: TGTGCCAGCAGTCTGGCAGGGACAGCTTTGGGCCAGAAGGGAGATACGCAGTATTTT. The chain employs TRBV2 and TRBJ2-3; 7 positions match TRBD1. The CDR3 runs to 19 residues. V was pared by 5 bases and J by 5 bases, with 22 bases of the junction left unmatched. Per the germline V gene, CDR1 is SNHLY and CDR2 is FYNNEI.

The V and J genes are TRBV5-4 and TRBJ1-4, with D perhaps TRBD1 (5 bases). Trimming took 4 bases from V and 1 from J, leaving 11 bases between them. Germline V gene data show CDR1 as SGHNT and CDR2 as YYREEE (reference sequence). This CDR3 spans 15 amino acids. The DNA of the CDR3 is TGTGCCAGCAGCCTCAGGGTTGGAACTAATGAAAAACTGTTTTTT. Its translation is CASSLRVGTNEKLFF.

The CDR3 coding sequence is TGTGCCAGCAGTTTAAGTCATCAGCCCCAGCATTTT. Protein sequence: CASSLSHQPQHF. The V gene is TRBV12-3 or TRBV12-4, the J gene TRBJ1-5; D is ambiguous. This CDR3 spans 12 amino acids. Trimming removed 2 bases at V and 5 bases at J, with 4 bases between.